This TCR beta chain was recorded in a study of T cells in Graves' hyperthyroidism and ophthalmopathy. Overall study findings and caveats: Blood samples included most of the expanded thyroid clonotypes exceeding 0.001.

Using RNA transcripts as the source, TCR beta CDR3 regions were amplified. First-round RT-PCR of the TCR CDR3 relied on the HTBI primer set. TCRdb ran MiXCR on the multiplex PCR reads and lists one entry per CDR3 protein. Of some 300,000 distinct CDR3 sequences listed, roughly 19% were seen once; the top ten hold approximately 37%. Per germline, CDR1 DFQATT and CDR2 SNEGSKA (reference sequence). The CDR3 is 14 residues long. V was cut by 0 bases and J by 1 base, with 10 bases left in between. At least ten counts were recorded for this clonotype. Its antigen is undetermined. The chain recombines TRBV20-1 with TRBJ2-7; D is uncertain. This clonotype was obtained from a man aged 45-65 years with Graves' ophthalmopathy. The specimen sequenced was blood. The CDR3 is CSARDIRNSYEQYF. The DNA for the CDR3 is TGCAGTGCTAGAGATATACGCAATTCCTACGAGCAGTACTTC.